In this sample, the clone carrying this T cell receptor beta chain turned up once. This entry comes from a study of blood T cell repertoires in COVID-19. Across the whole study: T cells, B-cell-depleted T cells, or PBMCs provided the cDNA or gDNA that served as material.

Methods used by the authors: It was from reference gene primer amplification that nucleated cell counts were estimated. Clones were read by immunoSEQ multiplex PCR, and TCRdb kept only the in-frame ones, dropping some. V and J calls plus clone size are reproduced from that table; the DNA served to infer D and trimming. The data show approximately 250,000 clones, with around 90% seen just once and roughly a tenth held by the top ten. Followed over time, Seattle patients had been enrolled while infection was active. In germline, CDR1 is MNHEY, CDR2 SVGAGI. The junction had 11 bases not matched to a gene; V was cut back by 6 bases and J by 6 bases. This CDR3 has 14 residues.

The J gene is TRBJ2-7, the V gene TRBV6-5, with TRBD1 matching 7 bases. Sequences were obtained from peripheral blood. The TCR was taken from a woman aged 70-85 years with COVID-19, enrolled during active disease. CDR3 in amino acids: CASRYRQGSSEQYF. The CDR3 nucleotides read TGTGCCAGCAGGTACAGACAGGGCTCCAGCGAGCAGTACTTC.